The rows below give T cell receptor beta chains drawn from one sample of a study of cytomegalovirus exposure and HLA in healthy donors. Sequencing used immunoSEQ multiplex PCR; TCRdb keeps in-frame clones, though not all of them. The repertoire holds about 98,000 clones, with approximately 79% as singletons. The sequencing input was PBMCs. These receptors came from a male donor in good health and CMV-seronegative. CDR3s include the opening cysteine and the closing phenylalanine or tryptophan. A D gene is named only where the DNA matches it firmly. Size is stated for part of the rows, as once, few or many counts, or as a class when the clone is expanded.

>TRBJ2-7|NA|NA|TRBV27
CASSSPGLQQYF
TGTGCCAGCAGTTCCCCAGGTCTCCAGCAGTACTTC
>TRBJ2-2|NA|few|TRBV30
CAWSALGITGELFF
TGTGCCTGGAGTGCACTAGGCATCACCGGGGAGCTGTTTTTT
>TRBJ2-2|TRBD2|few|TRBV7-3
CASSPSGLAGGRAGELFF
TGTGCCAGCAGCCCATCGGGACTAGCGGGAGGCCGTGCCGGGGAGCTGTTTTTT
>TRBJ1-6|TRBD1|few|TRBV30
CAWSVRGQNSPLHF
TGTGCCTGGAGTGTCCGGGGACAGAATTCACCCCTCCACTTT
>TRBJ2-7|NA|NA|TRBV27
CASSLAGPNYEQYF
TGTGCCAGCAGTTTAGCGGGACCCAACTACGAGCAGTACTTC
>TRBJ1-1|NA|NA|TRBV19
CASSLSGPPNAEAFF
TGTGCCAGTAGTTTGAGTGGGCCACCGAACGCTGAAGCTTTCTTT
>TRBJ2-1|TRBD2|once|TRBV7-6
CASSRPGLRNGEQFF
TGTGCCAGCAGCCGACCGGGACTACGCAATGGAGAGCAGTTCTTC
>TRBJ1-2|NA|NA|TRBV19
CASTTDGRRPGYTF
TGTGCCAGTACCACTGACGGGAGGAGGCCAGGCTACACCTTC
>TRBJ1-1|NA|NA|TRBV27
CASSLSPGSGAFF
TGTGCCAGCAGTTTAAGCCCGGGAAGCGGGGCTTTCTTT
>TRBJ2-7|TRBD2|NA|TRBV9
CASSPHASGSYEQYF
TGTGCCAGCAGCCCCCATGCTAGCGGGAGTTACGAGCAGTACTTC
>TRBJ1-2|NA|NA|TRBV5-1
CASSLWQSDYGYTF
TGCGCCAGCAGCTTGTGGCAATCCGACTATGGCTACACCTTC
>TRBJ1-4|NA|NA|TRBV7-9
CASSSGQYEKLFF
TGTGCCAGCAGCTCTGGACAGTATGAAAAACTGTTTTTT
>TRBJ2-1|TRBD2|NA|TRBV11-2
CASSLGPSGSSYNEQFF
TGTGCCAGCAGCTTAGGCCCAAGCGGGAGCTCCTACAATGAGCAGTTCTTC
>TRBJ2-1|TRBD1|NA|TRBV19
CASSIDLGQGYNEQFF
TGTGCCAGTAGTATAGATCTCGGACAGGGATACAATGAGCAGTTCTTC
>TRBJ2-7|NA|NA|TRBV4-1
CASSQGPGGYEQYF
TGCGCCAGCAGCCAAGGGCCCGGGGGCTACGAGCAGTACTTC
>TRBJ2-5|NA|NA|TRBV7-9
CASSSFEMGGETQYF
TGTGCCAGCAGCTCCTTCGAGATGGGCGGGGAGACCCAGTACTTC
>TRBJ1-2|TRBD1|NA|TRBV9
CASAGTVKADGYTF
TGTGCCAGCGCCGGGACAGTAAAAGCAGATGGCTACACCTTC